This TCR beta chain appears in the sequencing data of a study of blood T cell repertoires in COVID-19. TCRdb keeps only in-frame clones here, not all; method: immunoSEQ multiplex PCR. The table shows 150,000 to 200,000 clones, with more than 75% occurring only once. Germline CDR1 SGDLS, CDR2 YYNGEE. Trimming removed 1 base from V and 0 bases from J, with 20 bases in between. This CDR3 contains 19 residues. The chain recombines TRBV9 with TRBJ2-1, with D possibly being TRBD2 (6 bases). The sequence derives from a woman aged 50 to 60 who had recovered from COVID-19. The source material was PBMCs or T cells enriched from blood (not recorded which). The CDR3 loop is CASSVSTSTGTGSYNEQFF. The CDR3 nucleotides read TGTGCCAGCAGCGTAAGCACTTCTACCGGGACTGGCTCCTACAATGAGCAGTTCTTC.